This TCR beta chain was identified during a study of OX40 agonist ivuxolimab in advanced cancers. Turning to the study itself: At 0.01 to 10 mg/kg, ivuxolimab was administered intravenously to patients every 2 weeks. Of mixed ages from roughly 23 to 85 and averaging about 56 years, the group was about 80% male. Three patients, one with hepatocellular carcinoma and two with cutaneous melanoma, responded partially. Study-wide results and caveats: In the expanded peripheral T cells, antigen specificity was never determined.

The repertoire was sequenced with immunoSEQ multiplex PCR; TCRdb's copy has only in-frame clones and lacks some. The repertoire holds roughly 59,000 clones, about 87% seen once, with around 2.1% in the top ten. Per the germline V gene, CDR1 is MNHEY and CDR2 is SMNVEV (reference sequence). With 3 bases removed from V and 0 bases from J, the gap between germline ends came to 9 bases. This CDR3 is 15 amino acids long. In regard to this clone: What it binds is not known.

Sample: CD4+ or CD8+ T cells sorted from blood, taken in a trial of the OX40 agonist ivuxolimab. The gene calls are TRBV27 and TRBJ1-5; maybe TRBD1 (6 bases). The TCR comes from an adult with an advanced solid tumor such as melanoma, head and neck, liver or kidney cancer. This chain's CDR3 is CASSFTGTSNQPQHF. CDR3 coding DNA: TGTGCCAGCAGTTTCACAGGGACTAGCAATCAGCCCCAGCATTTT.